This TCR beta chain was profiled in a study of graft-versus-host responses after intestinal transplantation. Overall study context: Anti-thymocyte globulin induction preceded approximately three years of tacrolimus and steroid maintenance in all recipients. Study-wide points: Some GvH clones were seen earlier in gut or blood, suggesting intestinal origin.

This CDR3 is built from 15 residues. The germline V gene has CDR1 SGHRS and CDR2 YFSETQ. The V and J ends lost 6 bases and 7 bases, in that order; junction bases with no gene match: 11. A word on this clone: Its antigen is unknown.

Profiled with immunoSEQ multiplex PCR; TCRdb holds only in-frame clones, not every one. The table has around 120,000 clones, approximately 90% seen once; the top ten hold more than 0.15%. The chain links TRBV5-1 to TRBJ1-1; TRBD1 agrees at 11 bases. The TCR comes from a human donor who received an intestinal transplant. The sample in question was unstimulated CD4+ T cells sorted from spleen or lymph node cells, obtained before intestinal transplant. The DNA of the CDR3 is TGCGCCAGCATGAGCGCCCCCGGGACAGGGGGTGAAGCTTTCTTT. Translation: CASMSAPGTGGEAFF.